A selection of T cell receptor beta chains follows, all from one sample in a study of T cell changes during pregnancy in multiple sclerosis. Assay: immunoSEQ multiplex PCR; the TCRdb copy retains only in-frame clones and omits some. This table holds approximately 60,000 clones, 94% found once. This material consisted of CD8+ T cells from peripheral blood mononuclear cells, taken in the third trimester of pregnancy. The source of these receptors is a female donor with multiple sclerosis, enrolled in a pregnancy study. Each CDR3 is given with its conserved first and last residue.

V gene,J gene,CDR3 protein
TRBV5-1,TRBJ2-7,CASSFTSGLYEQYF
TRBV5-6,TRBJ2-1,CASSPVREREVPEQFF
TRBV5-1,TRBJ2-2,CASSRGDTNTRELFF
TRBV7-9,TRBJ2-1,CASSLTSGPAYNEQFF
TRBV13,TRBJ2-1,CASSSVGGQVGQFF
TRBV12-2,TRBJ1-3,CASRPDKSSGNTIYF
TRBV2,TRBJ1-2,CASSDPGANYGYTF
TRBV4-1,TRBJ2-7,CASSQAYTGTGIYEQYF
TRBV19,TRBJ2-7,CASSVGQGYEQYF
TRBV6-4,TRBJ2-3,CASSEREAPDTQYF
TRBV7-9,TRBJ2-1,CASSLALENEQFF
TRBV27,TRBJ2-7,CASSFGTGYEQYF
TRBV6-5,TRBJ2-7,CASSYSTGESAWEQYF
TRBV7-3,TRBJ2-1,CASSPGTDLMYNEQFF
TRBV27,TRBJ2-4,CASSLWYGGIQYF
TRBV5-3,TRBJ1-5,CARSLAGLQFNQPQHF
TRBV5-1,TRBJ1-1,CASSSTGGSTEAFF
TRBV7-9,TRBJ2-2,CASSSSGRLNTGELFF
TRBV5-6,TRBJ1-4,CASSDRGDEKLFF
TRBV7-6,TRBJ2-7,CASSFEGGSSYEQYF
TRBV29-1,TRBJ2-1,CSIRRDYRNEQFF
TRBV28,TRBJ2-7,CASSPTSGAARYEQYF
TRBV4-1,TRBJ1-1,CASSQDVGENTEAFF
TRBV11-3,TRBJ2-7,CASSPGTGGLGSYEQYF
TRBV28,TRBJ2-5,CASSQHLRSLDQETQYF
TRBV4-3,TRBJ1-1,CASSLRDRDYTEAFF
TRBV27,TRBJ2-1,CASSFRDISNEQFF
TRBV7-6,TRBJ2-7,CASSSSTSGSFYEQYF
TRBV16,TRBJ1-4,CASSLTSGGTEKLFF
TRBV5-1,TRBJ2-7,CASSLHPGLDDYEQYF
TRBV4-3,TRBJ2-1,CASSQDLGGRLGEQFF
TRBV11-2,TRBJ1-2,CASRSGSYYGYTF
TRBV4-1,TRBJ2-3,CASSQRTGTDTQYF
TRBV4-1,TRBJ2-7,CASSQDSTGLARSYEQYF
TRBV5-1,TRBJ2-5,CASSLAGGLQETQYF
TRBV25-1,TRBJ1-1,CASSVTGNTEAFF
TRBV27,TRBJ2-1,CASSLSSRHSYNEQFF
TRBV7-2,TRBJ2-7,CASSRGLAGNEQYF
TRBV5-1,TRBJ2-7,CASSRGEGLDEQYF
TRBV27,TRBJ2-5,CASSLGGQPPGETQYF
TRBV7-9,TRBJ2-7,CASSLGLADEQYF
TRBV12-5,TRBJ1-2,CASGIGDGYTF
TRBV15,TRBJ2-7,CATSRDQRGQPWAYEQYF
TRBV6-6,TRBJ1-1,CASSAQLNTEAFF
TRBV27,TRBJ2-7,CASSFQSSYEQYF
TRBV19,TRBJ2-1,CASSIRVAGASSYNEQFF
TRBV14,TRBJ1-2,CASSQGGDYGYAF
TRBV7-9,TRBJ2-3,CASSPQPSSTDTQYF
TRBV6-5,TRBJ2-7,CASSYAGETYEQYF
TRBV4-1,TRBJ1-6,CASSRDPSDNSPLHF
TRBV9,TRBJ1-1,CASSTSEGPTEAFF
TRBV5-1,TRBJ2-7,CASSLNSIAGGPWYEQYF